The 30 T cell receptor beta chains given below trace back to one sample, sequenced in a study of T cell responses to AZD1222 COVID-19 vaccine. Sequenced by immunoSEQ multiplex PCR; TCRdb stores in-frame clones only, minus some. This sample has some 170,000 clones, with around nine tenths found just once. Material: peripheral blood, obtained on day 0 of AZD1222 vaccination. The receptors come from an adult in good health.

Notes on this clone: The sample contains more than one DNA sequence encoding this CDR3. This chain's CDR3 is CASSLQGAGTEAFF. The CDR3 DNA reads TGCGCCAGCAGCTTACAGGGGGCCGGTACTGAAGCTTTCTTT. This sequence joins TRBV4-1 and TRBJ1-1; 9 bases are a match to TRBD1. J gave up 5 bases and V 5 bases, and 6 bases lay outside the gene matches. This CDR3 has 14 residues. The germline V gene has CDR1 MGHRA and CDR2 YSYEKL.

This chain joins TRBV19 and TRBJ1-1, with TRBD1 matching 7 bases. In germline, CDR1 is LNHDA, CDR2 SQIVND (reference sequence). The junction had 6 bases not matched to a gene; V was cut back by 5 bases and J by 0 bases. This CDR3 has 15 amino acids. CDR3: CASSPQTGMNTEAFF. The DNA for the CDR3 is TGTGCCAGTAGTCCTCAGACAGGGATGAACACTGAAGCTTTCTTT.

This chain joins TRBV5-5 and TRBJ2-5; D gene uncertain. The V end lost 0 bases, the J end lost 3 bases, and 6 bases lay between the germline ends. Germline loops: CDR1 SGHKS, CDR2 YYEKEE (reference sequence). This CDR3 region has 13 residues. The CDR3 sequence: CASSLGWEETQYF. In DNA form, the CDR3 reads TGTGCCAGCAGCTTGGGCTGGGAAGAGACCCAGTACTTC.

V gene TRBV5-1 combines with J gene TRBJ1-3, with a weak D call TRBD1 (6 bases). Germline V gives CDR1 SGHRS, CDR2 YFSETQ. This CDR3 is 16 amino acids long. The germline V and J ends were trimmed by 3 bases and 1 base, with 14 bases remaining between them. The CDR3 DNA sequence: TGCGCCAGCAGCTCCCGGCAGGGGAGGTCTGGAAACACCATATATTTT. It specifies CASSSRQGRSGNTIYF.

V gene TRBV5-1 combines with J gene TRBJ2-2; D is unresolved. Germline CDR1 is SGHRS and CDR2 is YFSETQ. The CDR3 runs to 17 residues. Trimming left V 4 bases short and J 4 bases short, with 20 bases between. CDR3 DNA: TGCGCCAGCAGCACTGAAGTGCGCGCCAGCCTCACCGGGGAGCTGTTTTTT. The encoded protein is CASSTEVRASLTGELFF.

The CDR3 nucleotides are TGTGCCAGCACTAACCAAGCGGTCAATCAGCCCCAGCATTTT. This translates into CASTNQAVNQPQHF. The gene calls are TRBV7-9 and TRBJ1-5, with D unresolved. This CDR3 region has 14 residues. The germline CDR1 and CDR2 sequences are SEHNR and FQNEAQ (reference sequence). Trimming left V 7 bases short and J 3 bases short, with 13 bases between.

Only one count was recorded for this clone. The CDR3 DNA sequence: TGTGCCAGCAGCCAGGGACAGGTTGGTACTGAAGCTTTCTTT. Amino acid sequence: CASSQGQVGTEAFF. V gene TRBV3-1 (or the pseudogene TRBV3-2) combines with J gene TRBJ1-1, with 8 bases fitting TRBD1. The CDR3 runs 14 residues. The germline CDR1 and CDR2 sequences are LGHDT and YNNKEL (reference sequence). V shed 3 bases and J 5 bases; nucleotides not matched to a gene: 5.

This chain uses TRBV30 with TRBJ1-5; maybe TRBD1 (6 bases). Between the trimmed V and J ends, which lost 2 bases and 6 bases, there was a span of 11 bases. The CDR3 consists of 13 residues. Germline assignment: CDR1 GTSNPN and CDR2 SVGIG (reference sequence). Written as DNA, the CDR3 is TGTGCCTGGAGTCCAGGGGAGGGTCAGCCCCAGCATTTT. Its translation: CAWSPGEGQPQHF.

The V gene is TRBV19, the J gene TRBJ1-1, with 7 bases aligning to TRBD1. Germline CDR1 reads LNHDA; CDR2 reads SQIVND (reference sequence). The CDR3 length is 13 residues. J was trimmed by 4 bases and V by 8 bases; bases with no gene match: 7. The CDR3 reads CASGHRGGTEAFF. CDR3 nucleotides: TGTGCCAGTGGACACAGGGGAGGCACTGAAGCTTTCTTT.

The rearrangement joins TRBV19 to TRBJ1-2, with TRBD1 matching 9 bases. This CDR3 region has 13 residues. J gave up 1 base and V 7 bases, and 1 base lay outside the gene matches. From germline, CDR1 is LNHDA and CDR2 SQIVND (reference sequence). CDR3 region: CASKDRGNYGYTF. CDR3 sequence (DNA): TGTGCCAGTAAGGACAGGGGTAACTATGGCTACACCTTC.

The rearrangement links TRBV12-3 or TRBV12-4 to TRBJ1-5; possibly TRBD1 for D (5 bases). This CDR3 has 13 residues. The V and J ends lost 3 bases and 5 bases respectively, with 8 bases between them. CDR3 loop: CASSLRGDQPQHF. CDR3 sequence (DNA): TGTGCCAGCAGTTTGAGAGGGGATCAGCCCCAGCATTTT.

The DNA for the CDR3 is TGTGCCAGCAGCCAGGGACAGGTCGGTTATGGCTACACCTTC. Its protein product is CASSQGQVGYGYTF. The chain employs TRBV11-2 and TRBJ1-2, with TRBD1 identical over 8 bases. V dropped 5 bases and J dropped 5; count of bases not matched to a gene: 7. This CDR3 comprises 14 residues. CDR1 is SGHAT and CDR2 is FQNNGV in the germline V gene.

The J gene is TRBJ2-7, the V gene TRBV19; 8 nucleotides agree with TRBD1. From germline, CDR1 is LNHDA and CDR2 SQIVND (reference sequence). V shed 4 bases, J shed 2 bases, and the junction held 10 bases outside the gene matches. The CDR3 runs to 16 residues. The DNA for the CDR3 is TGTGCCAGTAGTACCCCCGACAGGGGCAGGCCCTACGAGCAGTACTTC. Its protein product is CASSTPDRGRPYEQYF.

The CDR3 reads CASSQLAGAVADTQYF. CDR3 nucleotides: TGTGCCAGCAGCCAACTAGCGGGAGCCGTCGCAGATACGCAGTATTTT. The J gene is TRBJ2-3, the V gene TRBV3-1 (or the pseudogene TRBV3-2); 10 nucleotides agree with TRBD2. J gave up 4 bases and V 2 bases, and 6 bases lay outside the gene matches. There are 16 residues in the CDR3. The V gene's germline CDR1 is LGHDT and CDR2 YNNKEL (reference sequence).

The CDR3 reads CASTQTGIGSRKLFF. CDR3 sequence (DNA): TGTGCCAGCACTCAGACAGGGATCGGCTCCCGGAAACTGTTTTTT. J is TRBJ1-4 and V is TRBV25-1, with 7 bases identical to TRBD1. CDR3 length: 15 amino acids. Per germline, CDR1 MGHDK and CDR2 SYGVNS. V lost 7 bases and J lost 11; bases outside the gene matches: 16.

CDR3 sequence: CALQREFGNTIYF. The DNA for the CDR3 is TGTGCCTTACAACGGGAGTTTGGAAACACCATATATTTT. The genes are TRBV30 and TRBJ1-3; D not certain. Trimming took off 7 bases at V and 3 bases at J, with 13 bases between the two ends. There are 13 residues in the CDR3. CDR1 and CDR2 from the germline V gene are GTSNPN and SVGIG (reference sequence).

CDR3 bases: TGTGCCAGCAGCTTGGAGGGAACTGGAAACACCATATATTTT. Residues: CASSLEGTGNTIYF. The chain is built from TRBV5-4 and TRBJ1-3; D remains unclear. The ends were cut back, 0 bases at V and 2 bases at J, with 6 bases in the middle. Germline V CDR1 and CDR2: SGHNT, YYREEE (reference sequence). The CDR3 consists of 14 residues.

The genes are TRBV5-8 and TRBJ1-6; unclear D gene. The CDR3 sequence is 13 residues long. The V and J ends lost 2 bases and 5 bases respectively, with 5 bases between them. Per germline, CDR1 SGHTS and CDR2 YDEGEE. The CDR3 region is CASSFSDNSPLHF. Written as DNA, the CDR3 is TGTGCCAGCAGCTTTTCGGATAATTCACCCCTCCACTTT.

The V and J genes are TRBV11-2 and TRBJ2-1; perhaps TRBD1 as D (5 bases). The CDR3 is 16 residues long. CDR1 and CDR2 from the germline V gene are SGHAT and FQNNGV. The V end was cut by 4 bases, the J end by 4 bases, with 17 bases between. Here the CDR3 DNA reads TGTGCCAGCAGCTCCCTCAGGGTATTAATGTACAATGAGCAGTTCTTC. This codes for CASSSLRVLMYNEQFF.

The CDR3 bases are TGCGCCAGCAGCCTGATAGTTACCTCTTACGAGCAGTACTTC. Translation: CASSLIVTSYEQYF. The rearrangement uses TRBV5-1 and TRBJ2-7; D is uncertain. CDR1 and CDR2 (germline): SGHRS, YFSETQ. The CDR3 extends over 14 amino acids. V lost 4 bases and J lost 4, with 15 bases in between.

The sample holds one count of this clone. V and J are TRBV19 and TRBJ1-6; D not resolved. The CDR3 loop spans 13 amino acids. V was trimmed by 3 bases and J by 8 bases, leaving 8 bases between them. The germline V gene has CDR1 LNHDA and CDR2 SQIVND (reference sequence). The CDR3 loop reads CASSMGWYSPLHF. The DNA of the CDR3 is TGTGCCAGTAGTATGGGCTGGTATTCACCCCTCCACTTT.

The V and J genes are TRBV6-5 and TRBJ2-4, with D possibly being TRBD2 (5 bases). There are 16 residues in the CDR3. The V and J ends lost 0 bases and 7 bases respectively, with 16 bases between them. Germline CDR1 MNHEY, CDR2 SVGAGI. The CDR3 loop reads CASSYSAALGVNIQYF. The CDR3 DNA follows: TGTGCCAGCAGTTACTCCGCCGCTTTGGGAGTGAACATTCAGTACTTC.

V usage is TRBV10-3 and J usage is TRBJ1-1; no clear D gene. Germline V gives CDR1 ENHRY, CDR2 SYGVKD. Trimming removed 0 bases at V and 1 base at J, with 9 bases between. This CDR3 region has 15 residues. CDR3 region: CAISESGRQNTEAFF. The CDR3 DNA reads as TGTGCCATCAGTGAGTCTGGACGGCAGAACACTGAAGCTTTCTTT.

The chain is built from TRBV19 and TRBJ2-1; unclear D gene. The germline CDR1 and CDR2 sequences are LNHDA and SQIVND (reference sequence). Trimming removed 4 bases from V and 0 bases from J, with 10 bases in between. The CDR3 covers 15 residues. DNA of the CDR3: TGTGCCAGTAGTAGTAGCCGGAGCTCCTACAATGAGCAGTTCTTC. It yields the protein CASSSSRSSYNEQFF. The full variable domain, with the rest looked up from reference TRBV19 and TRBJ2-1, is DGGITQSPKYLFRKEGQNVTLSCEQNLNHDAMYWYRQDPGQGLRLIYYSQIVNDFQKGDIAEGYSVSREKKESFPLTVTSAQKNPTAFYLCASSSSRSSYNEQFFGPGTRLTVL.

The CDR3 protein is CASSQGTVSGNTIYF. CDR3 DNA: TGCGCCAGCAGCCAAGGGACGGTCTCTGGAAACACCATATATTTT. The V gene is TRBV4-1, the J gene TRBJ1-3; D not resolved. Germline lookup yields CDR1 MGHRA and CDR2 YSYEKL. The CDR3 runs to 15 residues. V was clipped by 1 base and J by 0 bases, with 7 bases between them.

The V and J genes are TRBV18 and TRBJ2-3; D not resolved. The length of the CDR3 is 14 residues. The V gene's germline CDR1 is KGHSH and CDR2 LQKENI. Trimming left V 3 bases short and J 2 bases short, with 9 bases between. This CDR3 reads CASSPESHTDTQYF. DNA of the CDR3: TGTGCCAGCTCACCTGAATCACACACAGATACGCAGTATTTT.

The chain is built from TRBV9 and TRBJ1-1; D is undetermined. Trimming removed 4 bases at V and 1 base at J, with 11 bases between. Germline loops: CDR1 SGDLS, CDR2 YYNGEE. The CDR3 is made up of 14 amino acids. The CDR3 DNA reads TGTGCCAGCAGCTCCCGGACTGGGAACACTGAAGCTTTCTTT. Protein sequence: CASSSRTGNTEAFF.

This clone has a single count. The V and J genes are TRBV3-1 (or the pseudogene TRBV3-2) and TRBJ2-2; the D is unclear. Germline V gene sequence: CDR1 LGHDT, CDR2 YNNKEL (reference sequence). Trimming removed 0 bases from V and 7 bases from J, with 12 bases in between. This CDR3 region has 15 residues. The CDR3 region has the DNA TGTGCCAGCAGCCAAGATTGGGGTCCCCTCGGGGAGCTGTTTTTT. Amino acids: CASSQDWGPLGELFF.

This chain uses TRBV29-1 with TRBJ2-2, with D perhaps assigned TRBD1 or TRBD2 (6 bases each). The V and J ends lost 7 bases and 1 base respectively, with 13 bases between them. This CDR3 spans 14 amino acids. Germline loops: CDR1 SQVTM, CDR2 ANQGSEA. The CDR3 protein is CSAREGGNTGELFF. CDR3 coding DNA: TGCAGCGCTCGCGAGGGGGGGAACACCGGGGAGCTGTTTTTT.

The CDR3 protein is CASSQVGYEQYF. For the CDR3, the DNA is TGTGCCAGCAGCCAAGTCGGCTACGAGCAGTACTTC. V usage is TRBV14 and J usage is TRBJ2-7, with D hard to call. This CDR3 comprises 12 residues. Trimming left V 1 base short and J 3 bases short, with 4 bases between. Germline loops: CDR1 SGHDN, CDR2 FVKESK.